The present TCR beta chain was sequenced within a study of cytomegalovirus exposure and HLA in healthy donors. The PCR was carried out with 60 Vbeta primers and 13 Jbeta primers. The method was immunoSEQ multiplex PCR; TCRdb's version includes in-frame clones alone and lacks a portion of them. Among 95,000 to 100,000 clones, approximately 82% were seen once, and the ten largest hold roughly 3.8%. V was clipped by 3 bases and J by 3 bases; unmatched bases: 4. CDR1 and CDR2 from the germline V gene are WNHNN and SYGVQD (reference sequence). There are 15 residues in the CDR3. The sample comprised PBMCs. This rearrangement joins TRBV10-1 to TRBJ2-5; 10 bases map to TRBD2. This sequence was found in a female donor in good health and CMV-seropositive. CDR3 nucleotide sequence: TGCGCCAGCAGTGACGGGCTAGCGGGAGAAGAGACCCAGTACTTC. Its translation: CASSDGLAGEETQYF.